These 15 T cell receptor beta chains originate from one sample sequenced in a study of cytomegalovirus exposure and HLA in healthy donors. The PCR used 60 Vbeta and 13 Jbeta primers. Only in-frame clones appear in the TCRdb table, and some are missing; sequencing was by immunoSEQ multiplex PCR. The sample lists 160,000 or so clones; roughly 80% were seen once. Specimen: PBMCs. These receptor sequences come from a female donor in good health and CMV-seronegative.

The V gene is TRBV7-6, the J gene TRBJ2-1, with 7 bases fitting TRBD2. The CDR3 is 16 residues long. CDR1 is SGHVS, CDR2 FNYEAQ, per germline. Trimming removed 5 bases from V and 8 bases from J; junction bases left unmatched: 15. CDR3 nucleotides: TGTGCCAGCAGCCTACCTTTCACCGGGGGGAGCGATGAGCAGTTCTTC. This codes for CASSLPFTGGSDEQFF. The complete variable domain, with remaining parts taken from reference TRBV7-6 and TRBJ2-1, reads GAGVSQSPRYKVTKRGQDVALRCDPISGHVSLYWYRQALGQGPEFLTYFNYEAQQDKSGLPNDRFSAERPEGSISTLTIQRTEQRDSAMYRCASSLPFTGGSDEQFFGPGTRLTVL.

The V and J genes are TRBV4-3 and TRBJ2-1; no reliable D call. From germline, CDR1 is LGHNA and CDR2 YSLEER. The length of the CDR3 is 15 residues. The V end was cut by 1 base, the J end by 0 bases, with 7 bases between. CDR3 nucleotide sequence: TGCGCCAGCAGCCAAGTCCAGGACTCCTACAATGAGCAGTTCTTC. Residues: CASSQVQDSYNEQFF.

J is TRBJ2-7 and V is TRBV10-3; TRBD2 matches 7 bases. The CDR3 length is 13 residues. CDR1 and CDR2 (germline): ENHRY, SYGVKD. The V and J ends lost 10 bases and 0 bases, in that order; junction bases with no gene match: 6. The DNA of the CDR3 is TGTGCCAGTAGCGGGTCGAGCTCCTACGAGCAGTACTTC. It is translated as CASSGSSSYEQYF.

The chain joins TRBV28 to TRBJ1-2, with D possibly TRBD1 on 6 matching bases. Trimming shortened V by 3 bases and J by 3 bases, and 11 bases separated the two germline ends. The germline CDR1 and CDR2 sequences are MDHEN and SYDVKM. This CDR3 has 14 residues. CDR3 in amino acids: CASSFQGHDYGYTF. CDR3 nucleotides: TGTGCCAGCAGTTTCCAGGGACACGACTATGGCTACACCTTC.

CDR3 in amino acids: CASSLTRVSNYGYTF. The CDR3 DNA follows: TGTGCCAGCAGCCTCACTAGGGTGTCTAACTATGGCTACACCTTC. V is TRBV11-2 and J is TRBJ1-2, with D unresolved. The germline gives CDR1 SGHAT, CDR2 FQNNGV. The CDR3 length is 15 residues. V was cut by 5 bases and J by 0 bases, with 13 bases left in between.

V usage is TRBV5-1 and J usage is TRBJ2-5, with 10 bases aligning to TRBD1. Trimming took 3 bases from V and 5 from J; bases not matched to a gene: 7. The germline CDR1 and CDR2 sequences are SGHRS and YFSETQ. The CDR3 loop spans 15 amino acids. The CDR3 coding sequence is TGCGCCAGCAGCTCCGGGACAGGGGTAGGGGAGACCCAGTACTTC. It specifies CASSSGTGVGETQYF.

The chain links TRBV5-4 to TRBJ2-7; 7 bases agree with TRBD2. V was pared by 4 bases and J by 5 bases, with 18 bases of the junction left unmatched. Germline values: CDR1 SGHNT, CDR2 YYREEE (reference sequence). This CDR3 comprises 17 residues. In nucleotides, the CDR3 is TGTGCCAGCAGCCCGTCGGTAGCTTGGTCTAGCGGCCACGAGCAGTACTTC. It yields the protein CASSPSVAWSSGHEQYF. Variable domain in full (rest from reference TRBV5-4 and TRBJ2-7): ETGVTQSPTHLIKTRGQQVTLRCSSQSGHNTVSWYQQALGQGPQFIFQYYREEENGRGNFPPRFSGLQFPNYSSELNVNALELDDSALYLCASSPSVAWSSGHEQYFGPGTRLTVT.

V and J are TRBV5-1 and TRBJ1-2, with 7 nucleotides matching TRBD1. Trimming at V came to 1 base and at J to 6 bases, leaving 3 bases not matched to a gene. CDR1 and CDR2 from the germline V gene are SGHRS and YFSETQ. The CDR3 has 13 amino acids. CDR3 protein: CASSLTGDNGYTF. The CDR3 DNA sequence: TGCGCCAGCAGCTTGACAGGGGATAATGGCTACACCTTC.

The CDR3 is CASKEDSSSYEQYF. CDR3 bases: TGTGCCAGCAAGGAGGATTCCAGCTCCTACGAGCAGTACTTC. The chain employs TRBV6-6 and TRBJ2-7; TRBD2 might be the D (5 bases). V was shortened by 7 bases and J by 0 bases, with 13 bases between the two germline ends. Germline values: CDR1 MNHNY, CDR2 SVGAGI (reference sequence). The CDR3 is 14 residues long.

The CDR3 protein is CASSGQGGSYGYTF. In nucleotides, the CDR3 is TGTGCCAGCAGTGGACAGGGGGGGAGCTATGGCTACACCTTC. The chain recombines TRBV2 with TRBJ1-2, with TRBD1 matching over 9 bases. This CDR3 comprises 14 residues. From germline, CDR1 is SNHLY and CDR2 FYNNEI. V lost 4 bases to trimming and J lost 4 bases; unmatched junction nucleotides: 4.

J is TRBJ2-1 and V is TRBV9; 11 nucleotides align to TRBD2. Germline V gene sequence: CDR1 SGDLS, CDR2 YYNGEE. This CDR3 has 16 residues. J lost 6 bases, V lost 1 base, and 6 bases had no gene match. The CDR3 sequence is CASSVTATSGSNEQFF. CDR3 DNA sequence: TGTGCCAGCAGCGTAACCGCTACTAGCGGGAGCAATGAGCAGTTCTTC.

This clone was counted between two and nine times. The rearrangement uses TRBV5-4 and TRBJ1-1; unclear D gene. Trimming pared 1 base from V and 8 bases from J, leaving 12 bases between. The CDR3 runs to 13 residues. Germline CDR1 reads SGHNT; CDR2 reads YYREEE (reference sequence). The CDR3 loop reads CASSLPTEIEAFF. The CDR3 nucleotides read TGTGCCAGCAGCTTGCCAACCGAGATCGAAGCTTTCTTT.

The genes are TRBV7-2 and TRBJ2-3, with D perhaps TRBD1 (6 bases). V was shortened by 5 bases and J by 5 bases, with 14 bases between the two germline ends. Germline loops: CDR1 SGHTA, CDR2 FQGNSA. The CDR3 is 14 residues long. CDR3 bases: TGTGCCAGCAGCAGACTGCAGGGGCGAGATACGCAGTATTTT. It codes for CASSRLQGRDTQYF.

The chain joins TRBV11-1 to TRBJ1-3; no clear D. V lost 2 bases and J 0 bases, leaving 11 bases between the germline ends. The CDR3 runs 16 residues. The germline V gene has CDR1 SGHAT and CDR2 FQDESV (reference sequence). This chain's CDR3 is CASSLRESTSGNTIYF. DNA for the CDR3: TGTGCCAGCAGCTTAAGGGAGTCCACCTCTGGAAACACCATATATTTT.

Remarks on this clone: An end of the junction does not agree with germline; a read error may underlie this. The sample has other DNA sequences that encode this CDR3 too. The rearrangement joins TRBV7-2 to TRBJ2-2; 7 bases fit TRBD2. The CDR3 spans 16 residues. Germline values: CDR1 SGHTA, CDR2 FQGNSA. CDR3: CASSLVGGRVTGELFF. The CDR3 DNA is TGTGCTAGCAGCTTAGTCGGGGGGAGGGTCACCGGGGAGCTGTTTTTT.